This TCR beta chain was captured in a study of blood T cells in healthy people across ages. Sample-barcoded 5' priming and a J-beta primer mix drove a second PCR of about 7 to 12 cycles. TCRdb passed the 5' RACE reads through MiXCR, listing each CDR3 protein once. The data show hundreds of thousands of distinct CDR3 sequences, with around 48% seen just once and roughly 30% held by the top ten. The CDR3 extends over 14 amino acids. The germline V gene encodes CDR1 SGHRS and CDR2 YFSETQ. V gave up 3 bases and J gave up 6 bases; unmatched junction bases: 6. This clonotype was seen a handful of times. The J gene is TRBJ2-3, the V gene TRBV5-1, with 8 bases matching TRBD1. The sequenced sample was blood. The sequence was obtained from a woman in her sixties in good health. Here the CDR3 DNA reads TGCGCCAGCAGCTCCGGACAGGGCTACGATACGCAGTATTTT. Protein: CASSSGQGYDTQYF.